This T cell receptor (beta chain) was sequenced for a study of low-dose radiotherapy and immunotherapy resistance in tumors. V lost 3 bases and J lost 0, with 14 bases in between. CDR3 size: 16 residues. Stated time point: before trial treatment. Primers targeting TRAV and TRBV primed first-strand cDNA, covering alpha and beta chains. A constant-region primer paired with the V-primer adapter amplified TCRs over about 20 PCR cycles. TCRdb re-derived calls from the reads in MiXCR, one entry per CDR3 protein. This table holds approximately 90,000 distinct CDR3 sequences, roughly a sixth found once. This clonotype was seen at least ten times.

Material: PBMCs, obtained before treatment. This sequence was found in a male donor with prostate cancer. The chain has TRBV23-1 and TRBJ1-1, with TRBD1 as a possible D gene (6 bases). TRBV23-1 is an ORF; its function is uncertain. CDR3 coding DNA: TGCGCCAGCAGTCACACAGGGACAAATATGAACACTGAAGCTTTCTTT. It translates to CASSHTGTNMNTEAFF.